This T cell receptor (beta chain) emerged from a study of OX40 agonist ivuxolimab in advanced cancers. CDR1 and CDR2 from the germline V gene are MNHEY and SMNVEV (reference sequence). The CDR3 spans 14 residues. V shed 5 bases, J shed 3 bases, and the junction held 6 bases outside the gene matches. The data were produced by immunoSEQ multiplex PCR, yet TCRdb's version contains in-frame clones alone and is incomplete. Among fewer than 70,000 clones listed, about 90% were seen once. Source: CD4+ or CD8+ T cells sorted from blood, taken in a trial of the OX40 agonist ivuxolimab. The chain combines TRBV27 with TRBJ1-2; 7 bases are a match to TRBD1. The receptor was derived from an adult with an advanced solid tumor such as melanoma, head and neck, liver or kidney cancer. Here the CDR3 reads CASSNRGSYYGYTF. CDR3 coding DNA: TGTGCCAGCAGTAACAGGGGATCCTACTATGGCTACACCTTC.